This T cell receptor beta chain was identified during a study of CD8 T cells in Susac syndrome. TCR beta was sequenced from blood CD8+ and CD4+ T cells. Treatment-naive patients with stable or active relapsing-remitting disease were the multiple sclerosis controls. While CD8+ and CD4+ T cells were isolated negatively, TEMRA cells were enriched by FACS. This CDR3 comprises 11 residues. Deletions cut 5 bases from V and 6 bases from J, with 9 bases between. Germline CDR1 is DFQATT and CDR2 is SNEGSKA (reference sequence). Reverse transcription of roughly 0.45 to 1 ug RNA used random hexamers. The immunoSEQ assay covered 54 Vbeta and 13 Jbeta segments for CDR3. Via MiXCR, TCRdb re-called the immunoSEQ multiplex PCR reads, giving one row per CDR3 protein. Seen here are around 130,000 distinct CDR3 sequences, around 96% observed once, and the top ten hold 0.11%.

The origin of this receptor is a human donor with multiple sclerosis. The chain is built from TRBV20-1 and TRBJ2-3; no definite D call. The specimen was CD4+ T cells from PBMCs. CDR3 in amino acids: CSADWLDTQYF. CDR3 coding DNA: TGCAGTGCTGACTGGTTGGATACGCAGTATTTT.